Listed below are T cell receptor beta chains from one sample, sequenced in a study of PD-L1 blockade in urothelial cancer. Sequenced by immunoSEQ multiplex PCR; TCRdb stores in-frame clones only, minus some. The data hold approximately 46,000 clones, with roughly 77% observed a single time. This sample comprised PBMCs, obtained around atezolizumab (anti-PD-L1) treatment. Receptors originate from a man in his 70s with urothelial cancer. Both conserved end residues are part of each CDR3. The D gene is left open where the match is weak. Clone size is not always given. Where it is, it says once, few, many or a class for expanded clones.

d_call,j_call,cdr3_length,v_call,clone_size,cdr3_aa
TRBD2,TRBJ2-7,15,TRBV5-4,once,CASSLEASGSYEQYF
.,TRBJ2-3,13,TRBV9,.,CASSYLAGSTQYF
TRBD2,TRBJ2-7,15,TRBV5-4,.,CASSLGGSLTYEQYF
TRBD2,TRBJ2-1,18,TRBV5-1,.,CASSSGLETSGSYNEQFF
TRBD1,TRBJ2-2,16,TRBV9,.,CASSVWTGGHTGELFF
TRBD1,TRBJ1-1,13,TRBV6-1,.,CASSGSGQGSAFF
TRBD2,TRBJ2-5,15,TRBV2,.,CASRKWREGQETQYF
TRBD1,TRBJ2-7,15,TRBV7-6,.,CASSLTGTGIYEQYF
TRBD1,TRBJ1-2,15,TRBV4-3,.,CASSQDRTGNYGYTF
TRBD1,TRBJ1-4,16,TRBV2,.,CASSEAWTGRREKLFF
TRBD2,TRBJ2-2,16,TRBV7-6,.,CASSLTSGGNTGELFF
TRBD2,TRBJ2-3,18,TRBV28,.,CASSLSSGIGTSTDTQYF
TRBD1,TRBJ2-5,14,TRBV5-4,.,CASSTGQGAETQYF
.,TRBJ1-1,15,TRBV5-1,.,CASSRTDIMNTEAFF
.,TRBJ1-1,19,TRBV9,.,CASSVAERSLVGENTEAFF
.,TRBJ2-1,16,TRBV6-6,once,CASRLDRESSYNEQFF
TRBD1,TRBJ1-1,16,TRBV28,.,CASSSLGPGGNTEAFF
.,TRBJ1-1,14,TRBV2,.,CASSTDSLNTEAFF
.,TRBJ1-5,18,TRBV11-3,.,CASSLAVLGTHSNQPQHF
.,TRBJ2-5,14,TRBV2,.,CASSEQGRQETQYF
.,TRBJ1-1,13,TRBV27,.,CASIRLGSTEAFF
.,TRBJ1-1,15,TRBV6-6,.,CASNPGPPLNTEAFF